Each of the 7 T cell receptor beta chains below was sequenced from the same sample in a study of blood T cell repertoires in COVID-19. Libraries were prepared by immunoSEQ multiplex PCR; TCRdb keeps only in-frame clonotypes and omits some of them. The table has some 260,000 clones, over 80% seen once. Sequencing input: peripheral blood. These TCRs come from a woman in her 70s with COVID-19, enrolled during active disease.

Notes on this clone: A junction boundary mismatches the germline segment, possibly from a read error. The genes are TRBV28 and TRBJ2-7; D is possibly TRBD2 (6 bases). Germline V CDR1 and CDR2: MDHEN, SYDVKM. This CDR3 contains 16 residues. CDR3: CASSDSGNRGLTRQSF. Written as DNA, the CDR3 is TGTGCCAGCAGTGATTCCGGGAACAGAGGTTTGACTAGGCAGTCCTTC.

The chain combines TRBV5-5 with TRBJ1-2; D might be TRBD1 (5 bases). Germline V gene sequence: CDR1 SGHKS, CDR2 YYEKEE (reference sequence). Deletions cut 4 bases from V and 2 bases from J, with 18 bases between. This CDR3 spans 16 amino acids. CDR3 loop: CASSQNFGHRNYGYTF. CDR3 in DNA: TGTGCCAGCAGCCAGAATTTCGGGCACAGGAACTATGGCTACACCTTC.

This chain uses TRBV18 with TRBJ1-2; 8 bases fit TRBD1. Germline-derived CDR1 and CDR2 are KGHSH and LQKENI. The length of the CDR3 is 14 residues. After removal of 3 bases from V and 4 bases from J, the junction contained 4 bases not matched to a gene. DNA of the CDR3: TGTGCCAGCTCACCGGGACAGGATGGCTATGGCTACACCTTC. As protein: CASSPGQDGYGYTF.

This sequence joins TRBV6-2 or TRBV6-3 and TRBJ2-5; weak D call: TRBD1 (6 bases). The CDR3 spans 14 residues. Germline V gene data show CDR1 as MNHEY and CDR2 as SVGEGT. The ends were cut back, 2 bases at V and 3 bases at J, with 10 bases in the middle. CDR3 DNA: TGTGCCAGCAGTTACCAGCAGGGGAAAGAGACCCAGTACTTC. Its protein product is CASSYQQGKETQYF.

The J gene is TRBJ1-3, the V gene TRBV9, with D possibly being TRBD1 (6 bases). Per germline, CDR1 SGDLS and CDR2 YYNGEE. The CDR3 runs to 16 residues. The V end was cut by 4 bases, the J end by 2 bases, with 16 bases between. The CDR3 loop reads CASSKEYRDAGNTIYF. In DNA form, the CDR3 reads TGTGCCAGCAGCAAGGAGTACAGGGATGCTGGAAACACCATATATTTT.

Regarding this clone: Additional DNA sequences in this sample encode the identical CDR3. The chain uses TRBV7-9 and TRBJ1-2; 8 positions agree with TRBD1. The germline V gene has CDR1 SEHNR and CDR2 FQNEAQ (reference sequence). The CDR3 sequence is 13 residues long. The V segment lost 4 bases and the J segment 4 bases; nucleotides outside the gene matches: 2. The CDR3 DNA reads as TGTGCCAGCAGCTCAGGACAGGGCTATGGCTACACCTTC. It translates to CASSSGQGYGYTF.

This rearrangement joins TRBV5-6 to TRBJ1-5; perhaps TRBD1 as D (5 bases). Germline loops: CDR1 SGHDT, CDR2 YYEEEE. CDR3 length equals 15 residues. V lost 4 bases and J lost 0, with 11 bases in between. The CDR3 sequence: CASSNQGGSNQPQHF. Written as DNA, the CDR3 is TGTGCCAGCAGCAACCAGGGAGGTAGCAATCAGCCCCAGCATTTT.